This TCR beta chain derives from a study of T-cell memory formation after mild COVID-19. Study-wide context: The study found TCR clusters largely donor specific. Points from the study as a whole: Clones that got smaller from day 15 to 85 had even CD4/CD8, while clones growing later tipped toward CD4+. A second wave of clones peaked on day 37, and their SARS-CoV-2 specificity went unconfirmed.

This clonotype appeared a few times. The target antigen is unknown. The TCR alpha and TCR beta cDNA libraries, bearing sample barcodes and UMIs, were generated by 5'RACE using constant-segment primers. TCRdb reprocessed the 5' RACE reads via MiXCR and lists one record per CDR3 protein. The sample lists about 100,000 distinct CDR3 sequences; 8.5% to 14% were seen once. Germline V CDR1 and CDR2: DFQATT, SNEGSKA (reference sequence). The CDR3 spans 17 residues. V gave up 0 bases and J gave up 0 bases; unmatched junction bases: 5. V and J are TRBV20-1 and TRBJ1-1; the match to TRBD1 covers 12 bases. The sequence came from a man between 18 and 29 years old who had mild COVID-19 (a few samples of this study predate the infection). Cell type and time point are not known. Sequences were obtained from PBMCs or a T cell subset sorted from them (not recorded which). CDR3 DNA sequence: TGCAGTGCTAGAGAGTGGGACAGGGGGCGATTGAACACTGAAGCTTTCTTT. It encodes CSAREWDRGRLNTEAFF.